Listed below are T cell receptor beta chains from one sample, sequenced in a study of T cell responses to AZD1222 COVID-19 vaccine. Profiled with immunoSEQ multiplex PCR; TCRdb holds only in-frame clones, not every one. This table has over 60,000 clones, around 89% appearing once. The specimen comprised peripheral blood, sampled 28 days after the second dose of the MenACWY control vaccine. These receptors were collected from an adult who received the MenACWY meningococcal vaccine as a control. CDR3s include the opening cysteine and the closing phenylalanine or tryptophan. D genes are given only for firm matches. Expanded clones are given a class, and other clones once, few, many or no size at all.

TRBJ1-6 NA TRBV28 NA CEAQRSYNSPLHF TGTGAGGCTCAAAGGTCCTATAATTCACCCCTCCACTTT
TRBJ2-7 NA TRBV12-3/TRBV12-4 NA CASSLGFSYEQYF TGTGCCAGCAGCCTAGGATTCTCCTACGAGCAGTACTTC
TRBJ1-1 NA TRBV6-5 NA CASLNTLTDNEAFF TGTGCCAGCCTTAACACCTTGACAGATAATGAAGCTTTCTTT
TRBJ1-4 NA TRBV15 TRBD1 CATSRSRDRGSGGEKLFF TGTGCCACCAGCAGGAGCCGGGACAGGGGATCGGGTGGTGAAAAACTGTTTTTT
TRBJ2-2 NA TRBV5-1 NA CASSFGQFSTGELFF TGCGCCAGCAGCTTCGGACAGTTTTCCACCGGGGAGCTGTTTTTT
TRBJ2-1 NA TRBV6-4 TRBD2 CASSGLAGAEYNEQFF TGTGCCAGCAGTGGCTTAGCGGGAGCGGAATACAATGAGCAGTTCTTC
TRBJ2-7 NA TRBV19 NA CASSTSWRRGSYEQYF TGTGCCAGTAGTACCAGCTGGCGCAGGGGCTCCTACGAGCAGTACTTC
TRBJ1-5 NA TRBV30 NA CAWSRSRNQPQHF TGTGCCTGGAGTAGGTCCAGAAATCAGCCCCAGCATTTT
TRBJ1-2 NA TRBV5-1 NA CASSLSGPANYGYTF TGCGCCAGCAGCTTATCAGGCCCCGCTAACTATGGCTACACCTTC
TRBJ2-7 NA TRBV30 NA CAWSASDRPKQYF TGTGCCTGGAGTGCCTCCGACAGGCCCAAGCAGTACTTC
TRBJ1-2 NA TRBV7-2 TRBD1 CASSAGQNYGYTF TGTGCCAGCAGCGCGGGACAGAACTATGGCTACACCTTC
TRBJ1-6 NA TRBV19 TRBD1 CASRVQGADSPLHF TGTGCCAGTAGAGTACAGGGGGCGGATTCACCCCTCCACTTT
TRBJ1-2 NA TRBV11-2 NA CASSLDIRSPGDYGYTF TGTGCCAGCAGCTTAGATATTAGGTCGCCAGGGGACTATGGCTACACCTTC
TRBJ1-1 few TRBV19 NA CASSIGGMNTEAFF TGTGCCAGTAGTATAGGGGGGATGAACACTGAAGCTTTCTTT
TRBJ1-1 NA TRBV2 NA CASSEDSAMNTEAFF TGTGCCAGCAGTGAGGACAGCGCCATGAACACTGAAGCTTTCTTT
TRBJ1-1 NA TRBV7-2 TRBD1 CASSLEARGYTEAFF TGTGCCAGCAGCTTAGAGGCCAGGGGGTACACTGAAGCTTTCTTT
TRBJ2-4 few TRBV11-2 NA CASSLDYEGAPIQYF TGTGCCAGCAGCTTAGATTACGAGGGAGCCCCCATTCAGTACTTC
TRBJ2-2 few TRBV5-1 TRBD1 CASDRESAGELFF TGCGCCAGCGACAGGGAATCGGCCGGGGAGCTGTTTTTT
TRBJ2-1 NA TRBV11-2 TRBD1 CASSQTGAEQFF TGTGCCAGCAGCCAGACAGGGGCTGAGCAGTTCTTC
TRBJ2-5 NA TRBV18 NA CASSPYVLVGFQETQYF TGTGCCAGCTCACCATACGTACTGGTAGGGTTCCAAGAGACCCAGTACTTC
TRBJ1-1 NA TRBV4-1 NA CASSLNRGVNTNTEAFF TGCGCCAGCAGCCTAAATCGGGGGGTGAATACGAACACTGAAGCTTTCTTT
TRBJ1-2 NA TRBV7-2 NA CASNPGGQAYGYTF TGTGCCAGCAACCCCGGTGGGCAGGCCTATGGCTACACCTTC